This T cell receptor (beta chain) appears in the sequencing data of a study of neurological immune-mediated disorders (dated by TCRdb to the late 2010s). As for the study more broadly: Among the approximately 35 multiple sclerosis patients, 31 had relapsing-remitting MS and 3 had secondary progressive MS. Alongside PBMC samples, the set of approximately 100 TCR-beta libraries contained longitudinal samples, technical triplicates, and paired CD4+ and CD8+ T-cell subsets that had been sorted. Using UMI-based sequencing, the study compared peripheral blood TCR-beta repertoires from patients with HTLV-I-associated myelopathy (HAM/TSP), patients with multiple sclerosis, and healthy controls. Of the approximately 68 subjects in the cohort, some 15 were HAM/TSP patients, some 34 were multiple sclerosis patients, and about 20 were healthy controls.

V is cut back by 1 base and J by 3 bases, with 3 bases in the junction unmatched. The CDR3 numbers 14 residues from cysteine through phenylalanine. Only the CDR3 DNA stays, 42 bases, in frame from base 1. CDR1 and CDR2 are drawn from the germline V gene: SGHDT, YYEEEE. The study at large found these results: Across subjects, expanded clones never shared an identical CDR3 amino acid sequence, which suggests that the TCR-beta repertoires in every group were private. No clinical or MRI features were associated with the MS cluster, and the authors said that larger cohorts are needed. In a phylogenetic analysis, the repertoires of 18 out of 34 MS patients fell into a single cluster of related CDR3 sequences, pointing to a possible signature at the repertoire level. TCR clonal expansion was greatest in HAM/TSP patients and smallest in MS patients, who ranked below even healthy controls.

cDNA was synthesized by template-switch 5'RACE using a primer with a 10-nucleotide random unique molecular identifier that tagged each TCR transcript. Every sequencing run covered 15-18 subjects and yielded more than 200 million TCR-beta sequences. The RNeasy kit was used to extract total RNA. TCR-beta VDJ regions were amplified with primers for the TCR constant region and the 5'RACE anchor, using the KAPA Real-time Library Amplification kit. Sample indexes and Illumina adaptors were added in a first PCR, after which library yield was increased in a second PCR. The roughly 650 bp TCR product was size-selected on a 2% E-gel SizeSelection system after Ampure bead purification. Before pooling, libraries had their quality checked on a Bioanalyzer, their concentration measured with Qubit, and their quantity determined with the Kapa Library Quantification kit. Paired-end 2 x 150 bp sequencing of the libraries was performed on an Illumina HiSeq 2500. To increase sequence diversity, roughly 25-31% phiX was spiked into each library pool. Per the source publication's procedure: Quality-filtered reads were processed with the UMI-based MiGEC pipeline, and over 80% of raw TCR sequences were removed by the MiGEC pipeline during error correction. IMGT germline references were used for aligning VDJ genes, and each clonotype was defined as a unique CDR3 amino acid sequence together with its V-J genes. Clonal expansion, Shannon diversity and CDR3 relatedness were evaluated with VDJtools (CalcPairwiseDistances, ClusterSamples), while phylogenetic trees were built in CLCbio workbench. A clone was classed as expanded if it had 8 or more unique UMIs, a cutoff based on coefficient-of-variation modelling across technical triplicates. The public sequencing data were trimmed at Q25 with fastp and processed into clonotypes with MiXCR by TCRdb, which kept only in-frame beta chains. All rows with the same CDR3 protein become a single entry with the most common DNA and genes. Clone size and V and J calls follow TCRdb, not the original study. The sample yields tens of thousands of distinct CDR3 sequences; 4.5% to 7% were counted once. The biggest ten clones account for roughly 1.5% of the sample.

This clonotype appeared many times. Its cognate antigen has yet to be identified. The input lacks base qualities; no much larger clone sits a single base away. For the sorted-subset TCR libraries, the starting material was fewer than 1.2 million sorted CD4+ or CD8+ T cells. Multiple sclerosis patients were enrolled in a US clinical protocol under which disease progression was evaluated by magnetic resonance imaging. Peripheral blood underwent Ficoll-Hypaque density gradient centrifugation to isolate PBMCs, which were then cryopreserved in liquid nitrogen. The study also sequenced paired sorted CD4+ and CD8+ subsets from healthy controls, HAM/TSP patients and MS patients.

The sample was CD4+ T cells from blood. The TCR originated in a woman under 30 with multiple sclerosis. The V and J genes are TRBV5-6 and TRBJ1-1; 7 central bases correspond to TRBD1. The nucleotides are TGTGCCAGCAGCTTGTTCGACAGGGACACTGAAGCTTTCTTT. It is translated as CASSLFDRDTEAFF.